Listed below are T cell receptor beta chains from one sample, sequenced in a study of blood T cell repertoires in COVID-19. Using immunoSEQ multiplex PCR, the repertoire was profiled, and TCRdb retains in-frame clones only, with some absent. Of over 150,000 clones in the sample, roughly 80% are singletons; the top ten hold approximately 7.3%. The sequencing sample was made of peripheral blood. The receptors were gathered from a human donor in a cohort sampled during active COVID-19. Each CDR3 is given with its conserved first and last residue. The D gene is left open where the match is weak.

j_call cdr3_length v_call d_call cdr3_aa
TRBJ1-4 15 TRBV5-1 - CASSLWGATNEKLFF
TRBJ1-5 16 TRBV6-5 - CASSYSFPTGNQPQHF
TRBJ1-2 15 TRBV14 TRBD1 CASSPLGTGGFGYTF
TRBJ1-3 14 TRBV5-1 - CASSLDGSGNTIYF
TRBJ2-1 15 TRBV24-1 TRBD2 CATSDGLAGENEQFF
TRBJ2-7 16 TRBV4-1 - CASSQDAGGNAYEQYF
TRBJ1-1 16 TRBV10-1 - CASSESTNPGARGAFF
TRBJ2-3 15 TRBV5-6 TRBD2 CASRTSGGASDTQYF
TRBJ2-7 14 TRBV2 - CATDRLWSADEQYF
TRBJ1-2 13 TRBV10-1 - CASSEGWGHGYTF
TRBJ2-7 13 TRBV6-1 - CASSEGGAYEQYF
TRBJ1-2 15 TRBV15 - CATSRDRQGSYGYTF
TRBJ2-2 16 TRBV10-3 TRBD1 CAISEEQGGNTGELFF
TRBJ1-1 18 TRBV4-2 TRBD1 CASSQGPGTGGFNTEAFF